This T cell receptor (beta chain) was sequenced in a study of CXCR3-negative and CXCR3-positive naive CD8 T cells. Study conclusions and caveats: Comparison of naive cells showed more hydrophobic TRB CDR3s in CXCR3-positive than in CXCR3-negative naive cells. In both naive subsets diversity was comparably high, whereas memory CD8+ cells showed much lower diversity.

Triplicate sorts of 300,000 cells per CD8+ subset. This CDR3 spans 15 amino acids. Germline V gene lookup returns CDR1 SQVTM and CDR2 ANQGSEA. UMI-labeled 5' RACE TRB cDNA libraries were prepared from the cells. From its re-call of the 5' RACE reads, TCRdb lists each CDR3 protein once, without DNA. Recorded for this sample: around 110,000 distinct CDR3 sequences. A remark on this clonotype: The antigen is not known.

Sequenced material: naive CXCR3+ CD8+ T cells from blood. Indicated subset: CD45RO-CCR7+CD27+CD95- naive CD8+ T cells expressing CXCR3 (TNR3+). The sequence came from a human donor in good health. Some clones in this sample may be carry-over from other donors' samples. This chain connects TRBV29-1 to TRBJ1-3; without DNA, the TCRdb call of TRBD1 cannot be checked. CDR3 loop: CSVEDQGPTGNTIYF. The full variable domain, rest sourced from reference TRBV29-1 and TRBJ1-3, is SAVISQKPSRDICQRGTSLTIQCQVDSQVTMMFWYRQQPGQSLTLIATANQGSEATYESGFVIDKFPISRPNLTFSTLTVSNMSPEDSSIYLCSVEDQGPTGNTIYFGEGSWLTVV.